The 15 T cell receptor beta chains below come from one sample, sequenced in a study of T cell repertoires in cytomegalovirus infection. These TCRs are of unknown antigen specificity. TCRdb called the reads again in MiXCR, with one record for every CDR3 protein. The sample includes fewer than 1,000,000 distinct CDR3 sequences, around 32% of them seen just once. The source material was cultured CD8+ T cells from PBMCs, sampled from culture after CMV antigen stimulation. The receptor source for this set is a human donor in good health (CMV status not recorded). Some clones in this sample may be carry-over from other donors' samples.

This clonotype occurred a few times. This chain links TRBV23-1 with TRBJ2-7; D is uncertain. TRBV23-1 is an open reading frame, and its role is uncertain. The CDR3 covers 17 residues. V lost 7 bases and J lost 3, with 25 bases in between. CDR3 bases: TGCGCCAGCATCCACAAGCCAGCTTCCTCTAACTACTACGAGCAGTACGTC. This sequence encodes CASIHKPASSNYYEQYV.

This clonotype was observed a handful of times. This chain connects TRBV28 to TRBJ1-6, with D tentatively TRBD1 (6 bases). CDR1 is MDHEN, CDR2 SYDVKM, per germline. The CDR3 covers 16 residues. V lost 3 bases to trimming and J lost 3 bases, with 12 bases between them. The CDR3: CASSLRGTHYNSPLHF. The CDR3 DNA is TGTGCCAGCAGTTTGCGCGGGACACACTATAATTCACCCCTCCACTTT.

The chain links TRBV28 to TRBJ1-2; TRBD1 matches 7 bases. The CDR3 loop spans 16 amino acids. The trim removed 4 bases at V and 2 bases at J, leaving 10 bases unmatched. In germline, CDR1 is MDHEN, CDR2 SYDVKM. CDR3 nucleotides: TGTGCCAGCAGTTCCCTCCGGACAGGTCTCAACTATGGCTACACCTTC. Encoded protein: CASSSLRTGLNYGYTF.

CDR3 protein: CASSPPPSGRTGELFF. The CDR3 region has the DNA TGTGCCAGCAGCCCACCACCCTCGGGACGCACCGGGGAGCTGTTTTTT. This chain uses TRBV7-9 with TRBJ2-2, with D perhaps being TRBD1 or TRBD2 (5 bases each). Per the germline V gene, CDR1 is SEHNR and CDR2 is FQNEAQ (reference sequence). The CDR3 has 16 residues. The V gene lost 5 bases and the J gene lost 4 bases, with 17 bases spanning the gap.

The count of this clonotype is one. The germline gene is not matched at one end of the junction; a read error may be the cause. V is TRBV7-3 and J is TRBJ2-3, with 8 bases that match TRBD1. The CDR3 totals 16 residues. CDR1 is SGHTA and CDR2 is FQGTGA in the germline V gene. The CDR3 region has the DNA TGTGCCGGCAGCTTAACCGTGGGACAGGCCGCAGATACGCAGTATTTT. Protein: CAGSLTVGQAADTQYF.

This clonotype was found a few times. The chain is built from TRBV15 and TRBJ1-3, with D possibly TRBD1 on 5 matching bases. Germline CDR1 and CDR2: LNHNV and YYDKDF (reference sequence). The V end lost 0 bases, the J end lost 4 bases, and 10 bases lay between the germline ends. This CDR3 has 15 residues. CDR3 sequence reads: CATSRDPGSGNTIYF. CDR3 bases: TGTGCCACCAGCAGAGATCCAGGGAGCGGAAACACCATATATTTT.

The chain combines TRBV7-9 with TRBJ2-1; D unresolved. This CDR3 is built from 13 residues. Looked up from germline, CDR1 is SEHNR and CDR2 is FQNEAQ (reference sequence). Between the trimmed V and J ends, which lost 1 base and 6 bases, there was a span of 7 bases. The CDR3 is CASSLGPTNEQFF. The DNA of the CDR3 is TGTGCCAGCAGCTTAGGCCCCACCAATGAGCAGTTCTTC.

The V gene is TRBV10-3, the J gene TRBJ1-2; possibly TRBD1 for D (5 bases). CDR1 and CDR2 from the germline V gene are ENHRY and SYGVKD. The V end lost 8 bases, the J end lost 6 bases, and 13 bases lay between the germline ends. The CDR3 is 12 amino acids. The CDR3 loop reads CAIFRGSDGYTF. CDR3 DNA: TGTGCCATCTTTCGGGGGAGTGATGGCTACACCTTC.

This clonotype showed up just a few times. The chain employs TRBV7-6 and TRBJ1-5, with D maybe TRBD1 (5 bases). V dropped 5 bases and J dropped 6 bases, with 20 bases sitting between them. The CDR3 length is 16 residues. Germline CDR1 is SGHVS and CDR2 is FNYEAQ. The CDR3 here is CASSAPGDGRGQPQHF. The CDR3 coding sequence is TGTGCCAGCAGCGCCCCCGGGGACGGCCGCGGTCAGCCCCAGCATTTT.

The chain recombines TRBV27 with TRBJ1-6; tentatively, D is TRBD1 (5 bases). In germline, CDR1 is MNHEY, CDR2 SMNVEV (reference sequence). Trimming took 4 bases from V and 10 from J, leaving 11 bases between them. The CDR3 spans 13 residues. This CDR3 is CASSYSPGSPLHF. CDR3 coding DNA: TGTGCCAGCAGTTACTCCCCAGGGTCACCCCTCCACTTT.

This clonotype was detected many times. The chain uses TRBV6-1 and TRBJ2-1, with D tentatively TRBD2 (7 bases). This CDR3 region has 14 residues. V shed 8 bases and J shed 5 bases, with 16 bases lying between them. Germline assignment: CDR1 MNHNS and CDR2 SASEGT. CDR3 nucleotide sequence: TGTGCCAGCCCCGATGGGGGGGCCAACAATGAGCAGTTCTTC. Amino acids: CASPDGGANNEQFF.

There are many counts of this clonotype. The chain employs TRBV6-2 or TRBV6-3 and TRBJ2-7, with D possibly called TRBD1 or TRBD2 (6 bases each). This CDR3 comprises 15 residues. CDR1 and CDR2 (germline): MNHEY, SVGEGT. The V gene lost 5 bases and the J gene lost 0 bases, with 14 bases spanning the gap. The chain's CDR3 is CASSLRGQSSYEQYV. The CDR3 DNA sequence: TGTGCCAGCAGTCTCCGGGGGCAAAGCTCCTACGAGCAGTACGTC.

The CDR3 DNA is TGTGCCACCAGCAGAGATCTTTTAGTAGGAATCCCCAGAGATACGCAGTATTTT. Amino acids: CATSRDLLVGIPRDTQYF. The chain combines TRBV15 with TRBJ2-3; D remains ambiguous. V was trimmed by 0 bases and J by 5 bases, leaving 21 bases between them. Germline V gene lookup returns CDR1 LNHNV and CDR2 YYDKDF (reference sequence). The CDR3 has 18 amino acids.

The rearrangement uses TRBV27 and TRBJ2-7, with a tentative D call TRBD1 (5 bases). The germline CDR1 and CDR2 sequences are MNHEY and SMNVEV (reference sequence). The CDR3 runs 11 residues. CDR3 protein: CASKGQGEQYV. CDR3 in DNA: TGTGCCAGCAAAGGCCAGGGCGAGCAGTACGTT.

This clonotype was observed a handful of times. The chain is built from TRBV24-1 and TRBJ2-1; D is perhaps TRBD1 (6 bases). CDR1 is KGHDR and CDR2 is SFDVKD in the germline V gene. The CDR3 spans 14 residues. Trimming stripped 0 bases from V and 5 bases from J, with 7 bases between. CDR3 sequence (DNA): TGTGCCACCAGTGATTTGGGGACACACAATGAGCAGTTCTTC. Its protein is CATSDLGTHNEQFF.